A single sample gave rise to the 14 T cell receptor beta chains below, sequenced in a study of response to subunit inactivated influenza vaccine. TCRdb reprocessed the RT-PCR reads via MiXCR and lists one record per CDR3 protein. This table has about 520,000 distinct CDR3 sequences, 25% appearing once. Sequences were derived from CD4+ T cells sorted from PBMCs, sampled 4 to 6 days after vaccination. The receptors derive from a man aged 50-60 years who received an inactivated influenza vaccine.

This clonotype was seen more than once but under ten times. The chain is built from TRBV4-3 and TRBJ2-2; tentatively, D is TRBD1 (6 bases). The CDR3 covers 14 residues. Germline assignment: CDR1 LGHNA and CDR2 YSLEER. Trimming removed 3 bases from V and 5 bases from J, with 10 bases in between. CDR3 residues: CASSQLRGTGELFF. As DNA, the CDR3 is TGCGCCAGCAGCCAGCTCAGGGGTACCGGGGAGCTGTTTTTT.

V and J are TRBV4-3 and TRBJ2-3; D is uncertain. The V gene's germline CDR1 is LGHNA and CDR2 YSLEER. This CDR3 has 14 residues. The ends were cut back, 1 base at V and 3 bases at J, with 8 bases in the middle. The CDR3 here is CASSQVGMTDTQYF. The CDR3 DNA follows: TGCGCCAGCAGCCAAGTCGGTATGACAGATACGCAGTATTTT.

The CDR3 spells CASRGTEVYEQYF. CDR3 sequence (DNA): TGTGCCAGCAGAGGGACAGAGGTCTACGAGCAGTACTTC. V and J are TRBV27 and TRBJ2-7; 7 bases are a match to TRBD1. This CDR3 comprises 13 residues. V lost 6 bases, J lost 3 bases, and 5 bases stayed unmatched. Per the germline V gene, CDR1 is MNHEY and CDR2 is SMNVEV (reference sequence).

The chain links TRBV12-3 or TRBV12-4 to TRBJ2-5; D perhaps matches TRBD1 (6 bases). The V gene lost 3 bases and the J gene lost 0 bases, with 8 bases spanning the gap. The CDR3 has 14 residues. The CDR3 loop is CASSFRQDQETQYF. CDR3 DNA: TGTGCCAGCAGTTTTCGACAGGACCAAGAGACCCAGTACTTC.

This clonotype turned up a few times. The rearrangement joins TRBV20-1 to TRBJ2-3, with 7 bases lining up with TRBD2. CDR3 length: 17 amino acids. The germline CDR1 and CDR2 sequences are DFQATT and SNEGSKA (reference sequence). With 3 bases clipped from V and 4 bases from J, the junction kept 16 bases outside the gene matches. The CDR3 region has the DNA TGCAGTGCTAGTTTGGTTATGGCGGGAGAGTTCGCAGATACGCAGTATTTT. Translated: CSASLVMAGEFADTQYF.

The chain links TRBV12-3 or TRBV12-4 to TRBJ2-5; D may be TRBD1 or TRBD2 (5 bases each). The ends were cut back, 5 bases at V and 9 bases at J, with 13 bases in the middle. The CDR3 extends over 12 amino acids. CDR3 bases: TGTGCCAGCAGTGGGGACCTTGGGGCCCAGTACTTC. Amino acids: CASSGDLGAQYF.

Ten or more counts support this clonotype. This sequence joins TRBV12-3 or TRBV12-4 and TRBJ1-1, with D unclear. The CDR3 extends over 13 amino acids. Trimming took 7 bases from V and 12 from J, leaving 21 bases between them. The CDR3 is CASTPPGKNIPFF. The CDR3 DNA reads as TGTGCCAGCACCCCTCCCGGGAAGAATATTCCTTTCTTT.

This clonotype was seen a few times. The V gene is TRBV5-1, the J gene TRBJ2-3; 10 nucleotides align to TRBD1. V dropped 4 bases and J dropped 4; count of bases not matched to a gene: 9. Germline V gives CDR1 SGHRS, CDR2 YFSETQ. CDR3 size: 16 residues. The CDR3 bases are TGCGCCAGCAGCCCACAGGGACAGGGGAGGTCAGATACGCAGTATTTT. Translation: CASSPQGQGRSDTQYF.

The chain uses TRBV4-3 and TRBJ2-7, with unresolved D. Germline-derived CDR1 and CDR2 are LGHNA and YSLEER. Trimming took off 0 bases at V and 3 bases at J, with 12 bases between the two ends. The CDR3 contains 15 residues. The CDR3 region has the DNA TGCGCCAGCAGCCAAGAGCCGACAAAGGTCTACGAGCAGTACTTC. Amino acids: CASSQEPTKVYEQYF.

This clonotype was found a few times. The chain is built from TRBV9 and TRBJ2-7; 9 nucleotides line up with TRBD1. This CDR3 is 16 amino acids long. Germline CDR1 reads SGDLS; CDR2 reads YYNGEE. Trimming removed 0 bases from V and 5 bases from J; junction bases left unmatched: 9. The CDR3 reads CASSVGTGQGVDEQYF. CDR3 DNA: TGTGCCAGCAGCGTAGGTACGGGACAGGGTGTCGACGAGCAGTACTTC.

In this sample, this clonotype turned up a few times. This rearrangement joins TRBV10-3 to TRBJ1-5; D is undetermined. CDR1 and CDR2 (germline): ENHRY, SYGVKD. CDR3 size: 15 residues. V was cut by 0 bases and J by 1 base, with 7 bases left in between. The CDR3 sequence: CAISESRESNQPQHF. DNA for the CDR3: TGTGCCATCAGTGAGTCGAGGGAAAGCAATCAGCCCCAGCATTTT.

There are a few counts of this clonotype. The chain combines TRBV6-5 with TRBJ2-7; possibly TRBD2 for D (7 bases). The germline V gene encodes CDR1 MNHEY and CDR2 SVGAGI. There are 15 residues in the CDR3. Between the trimmed V and J ends, which lost 0 bases and 6 bases, there was a span of 15 bases. The CDR3 region is CASSYSSRGGGEQYF. The CDR3 DNA reads as TGTGCCAGCAGTTACTCGAGCAGGGGAGGGGGCGAGCAGTACTTC.

V and J are TRBV28 and TRBJ2-5; 8 bases fit TRBD1. V shed 3 bases and J 5 bases; nucleotides not matched to a gene: 8. CDR1 and CDR2 (germline): MDHEN, SYDVKM. The CDR3 is 15 amino acids. The CDR3: CASSLATDRGETQYF. The DNA of the CDR3 is TGTGCCAGCAGTTTGGCCACTGACAGGGGTGAGACCCAGTACTTC. Full variable domain (remainder filled in from reference TRBV28 and TRBJ2-5): DVKVTQSSRYLVKRTGEKVFLECVQDMDHENMFWYRQDPGLGLRLIYFSYDVKMKEKGDIPEGYSVSREKKERFSLILESASTNQTSMYLCASSLATDRGETQYFGPGTRLLVL.

This rearrangement joins TRBV24-1 to TRBJ2-2; TRBD2 matches at 8 bases. Trimming at V came to 4 bases and at J to 2 bases, leaving 14 bases not matched to a gene. CDR1 is KGHDR, CDR2 SFDVKD, per germline. CDR3 length: 19 residues. This CDR3 reads CATSDHRWSLAGNTGELFF. In nucleotides, the CDR3 is TGTGCCACCAGTGACCATCGTTGGTCGCTAGCGGGTAACACCGGGGAGCTGTTTTTT.